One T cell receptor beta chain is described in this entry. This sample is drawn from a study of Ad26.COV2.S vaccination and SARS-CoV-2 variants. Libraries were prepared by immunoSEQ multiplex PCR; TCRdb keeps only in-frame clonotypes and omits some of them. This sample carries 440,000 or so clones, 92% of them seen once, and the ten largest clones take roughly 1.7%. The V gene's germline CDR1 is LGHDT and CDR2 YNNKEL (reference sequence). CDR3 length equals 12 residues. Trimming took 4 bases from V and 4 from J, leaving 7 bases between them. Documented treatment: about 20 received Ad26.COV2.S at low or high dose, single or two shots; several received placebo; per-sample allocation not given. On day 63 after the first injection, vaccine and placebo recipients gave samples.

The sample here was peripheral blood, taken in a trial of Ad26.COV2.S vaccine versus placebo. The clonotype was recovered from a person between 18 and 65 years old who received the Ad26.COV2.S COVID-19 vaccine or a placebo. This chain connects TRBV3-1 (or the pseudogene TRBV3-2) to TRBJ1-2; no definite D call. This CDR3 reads CASSLEPYGYTF. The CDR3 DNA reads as TGTGCCAGCAGCCTAGAACCCTATGGCTACACCTTC.